These T cell receptor beta chains were read from a single sample in a study of OX40 agonist ivuxolimab in advanced cancers. The repertoire was sequenced with immunoSEQ multiplex PCR; TCRdb's copy has only in-frame clones and lacks some. Of about 21,000 clones listed, 70% to 90% are singletons. Here the sequenced sample was CD4+ or CD8+ T cells sorted from blood, taken in a trial of the OX40 agonist ivuxolimab. The receptors here all came from an adult with an advanced solid tumor such as melanoma, head and neck, liver or kidney cancer. Each CDR3 is given with its conserved first and last residue. D genes are given only for firm matches. Expanded clones are given a class, and other clones once, few, many or no size at all.

NA	TRBV6-4	NA	TRBJ1-1	TGTGCCAGCAGTGTATGGCAGAACACTGAAGCTTTCTTT	CASSVWQNTEAFF
NA	TRBV2	NA	TRBJ2-7	TGTGCCAGCAGCCGGGCCCCCGGGGAACTATCCGAGCAGTACTTC	CASSRAPGELSEQYF
NA	TRBV7-9	NA	TRBJ1-4	TGTGCCAGCAGTCAAGCAGGGTACACTAATGAAAAACTGTTTTTT	CASSQAGYTNEKLFF
NA	TRBV27	TRBD1	TRBJ2-1	TGTGCCAGCAGTTTACCCGGGACAGGGAATGAGCAGTTCTTC	CASSLPGTGNEQFF
NA	TRBV2	NA	TRBJ1-6	TGTGCCAGCACCCTTTGGACAGAAACTAATTCACCCCTCCACTTT	CASTLWTETNSPLHF
NA	TRBV5-4	NA	TRBJ2-1	TGTGCCAGCAGCTTGGAAGGACTCCGTAACAATGAGCAGTTCTTC	CASSLEGLRNNEQFF
NA	TRBV12-5	TRBD1	TRBJ1-1	TGTGCTAGTGGGGGGACAGATTTGAACACTGAAGCTTTCTTT	CASGGTDLNTEAFF
NA	TRBV7-9	TRBD2	TRBJ2-5	TGTGCCAGCAGCCTCGCCGGGGGGCAAGAGACCCAGTACTTC	CASSLAGGQETQYF
NA	TRBV5-1	NA	TRBJ1-3	TGCGCCAGCAGCCCAGGGGACGGTGGGGGCTCTGGAAACACCATATATTTT	CASSPGDGGGSGNTIYF
few	TRBV18	NA	TRBJ2-5	TGTGCCAGCTACTCAGGAGAATTTGGGCGAACAGAGACCCAGTACTTC	CASYSGEFGRTETQYF
NA	TRBV19	NA	TRBJ2-1	TGTGCCAGTAGTATATTAGGGGCCGGGGGCAATGAGCAGTTCTTC	CASSILGAGGNEQFF
NA	TRBV7-9	NA	TRBJ2-2	TGTGCCAGCAGCCCAGAGTCCCCGGGCACCGGGGAGCTGTTTTTT	CASSPESPGTGELFF
NA	TRBV28	TRBD1	TRBJ1-6	TGTGCCAGCAGTAAGACAGGGGTTAATTCACCCCTCCACTTT	CASSKTGVNSPLHF
NA	TRBV19	NA	TRBJ1-2	TGTGCCAGTACCAGCGGGGGCTATGGCTACACCTTC	CASTSGGYGYTF
NA	TRBV7-9	NA	TRBJ2-7	TGTGCCAGCAGCTACCGGGACCGTCACTACGAGCAGTACTTC	CASSYRDRHYEQYF
once	TRBV29-1	NA	TRBJ1-2	TGCAGCGTCCCGCGTGGAGGGCCCGGGAGGGGCTACACCTTC	CSVPRGGPGRGYTF
NA	TRBV19	NA	TRBJ2-5	TGTGCCAGTAGTCCAAGCTTGGCGAAGGCTAAAGAGACCCAGTACTTC	CASSPSLAKAKETQYF
NA	TRBV6-5	TRBD1	TRBJ2-3	TGTGCCAGCAGTTACGGGACAGGGGGCGCAGATACGCAGTATTTT	CASSYGTGGADTQYF
NA	TRBV30	NA	TRBJ1-6	TGTGCCTGGAGTGGGGTGAGAAGCTCACCCCTCCACTTT	CAWSGVRSSPLHF
few	TRBV19	TRBD1	TRBJ1-4	TGTGCCAGTACCGAGACAGGGAGCGGAGGCGCGAGAGGTGAAAAACTGTTTTTT	CASTETGSGGARGEKLFF
NA	TRBV4-1	TRBD1	TRBJ2-3	TGCGCCAGCAGCCAAGAGCCGGGACAGGGGGCTGGGACGCAGTATTTT	CASSQEPGQGAGTQYF
NA	TRBV21-1	NA	TRBJ1-1	TGTGCCAGCAGACCCATCCTAGCTACACAATGCACTGAAGCTTTCTTT	CASRPILATQCTEAFF
once	TRBV6-5	NA	TRBJ2-7	TGTGCCAGCAGCCCCAGGGGCTACGAGCAGTACTTC	CASSPRGYEQYF